The next 10 T cell receptor beta chains were all read from a single sample in a study of T-cell reconstitution after alpha-beta-depleted transplantation in children listed by TCRdb under 2016. Library generation was performed with PCR. TCRdb records Illumina HiSeq 2500 as the sequencer. TCR libraries were prepared with molecular barcoding, using unique molecular identifiers to normalize TCRbeta repertoire quantification. The public reads were reanalyzed by TCRdb: fastp trimming at Q25, MiXCR alignment, in-frame beta chains only. One record per CDR3 amino acid sequence lists the most common genes and DNA. For this sample there are roughly 400,000 distinct CDR3 sequences; around 21% appear just once. In total, the top ten clones hold 3.8% of the sample. The source was PBMCs from the stem cell graft donor, collected from the stem cell graft. These receptors originate from a human donor who donated a stem cell graft to a child with acute myeloid leukemia.

The sample holds many counts of this clonotype. The rearrangement joins TRBV24-1 to TRBJ2-3; 7 bases are a match to TRBD2. The CDR3 is 15 amino acids. The germline V gene has CDR1 KGHDR and CDR2 SFDVKD. The V gene end was trimmed by 5 bases and the J gene end by 0 bases; junction bases not matched to a gene: 4. The CDR3 spells CATSVGGTSTDTQYF. The CDR3 DNA reads TGTGCCACCAGTGTCGGGGGGACTAGCACAGATACGCAGTATTTT.

The chain uses TRBV28 and TRBJ2-7; D gene ambiguous. Trimming removed 3 bases from V and 4 bases from J, with 7 bases in between. This CDR3 has 12 amino acids. CDR1 and CDR2 (germline): MDHEN, SYDVKM. The CDR3 region is CASSFPLYEQYF. The CDR3 DNA is TGTGCCAGCAGTTTCCCTCTATACGAGCAGTACTTC.

This clonotype was counted between two and nine times. This chain uses TRBV4-2 with TRBJ2-2; 10 bases fit TRBD2. Losses at the gene ends were 0 bases for V and 5 bases for J; bases not matched to a gene: 9. This CDR3 contains 18 residues. Per the germline V gene, CDR1 is LGHNA and CDR2 is YNFKEQ. The CDR3 nucleotides read TGTGCCAGCAGCCAAGATGGTCTAGCGGGAGAGGGGACCGGGGAGCTGTTTTTT. Translated: CASSQDGLAGEGTGELFF.

V and J are TRBV29-1 and TRBJ2-3; 13 bases match TRBD2. Germline V lookup: CDR1 SQVTM, CDR2 ANQGSEA. The J segment lost 4 bases and the V segment lost 5 bases, leaving 6 bases of the junction unmatched. This CDR3 has 15 amino acids. The CDR3 loop is CSVRKLAGGPDTQYF. CDR3 coding DNA: TGCAGCGTTCGGAAACTAGCGGGAGGGCCAGATACGCAGTATTTT.

The chain employs TRBV7-9 and TRBJ2-1; TRBD2 matches at 10 bases. Germline assignment: CDR1 SEHNR and CDR2 FQNEAQ (reference sequence). The CDR3 length is 17 residues. The trim removed 1 base at V and 7 bases at J, leaving 10 bases unmatched. In DNA form, the CDR3 reads TGTGCCAGCAGCTTAGGTGATCTAGCGGGAGTGAGTAATGAGCAGTTCTTC. Its translation: CASSLGDLAGVSNEQFF.

Many counts were recorded for this clonotype. The V call is TRBV2, the J call TRBJ2-1; tentatively, D is TRBD2 (5 bases). This CDR3 region has 19 residues. Germline assignment: CDR1 SNHLY and CDR2 FYNNEI. The germline V and J ends were trimmed by 4 bases and 7 bases, with 29 bases remaining between them. The DNA of the CDR3 is TGTGCCAGCAGTGTCGCGGCCGGTATTCGGCTTAATCGAGGGAATGAGCAGTTCTTC. Its translation is CASSVAAGIRLNRGNEQFF.

This clonotype was seen repeatedly, ten times or more. This sequence joins TRBV20-1 and TRBJ1-1; D remains ambiguous. The length of the CDR3 is 12 residues. V gave up 6 bases and J gave up 0 bases, with 8 bases separating them. Per germline, CDR1 DFQATT and CDR2 SNEGSKA (reference sequence). The CDR3, as DNA: TGCAGTGCAGAAGACCTGAACACTGAAGCTTTCTTT. As protein: CSAEDLNTEAFF.

This clonotype was recorded at least ten times. This rearrangement joins TRBV20-1 to TRBJ2-2; the match to TRBD2 covers 10 bases. There are 14 residues in the CDR3. The germline V gene has CDR1 DFQATT and CDR2 SNEGSKA (reference sequence). Germline trimming cut 6 bases from V and 2 bases from J; bases unmatched to any gene: 3. CDR3 in amino acids: CSARTSGNTGELFF. As DNA, the CDR3 is TGCAGTGCCCGGACTAGCGGTAACACCGGGGAGCTGTTTTTT.

The chain is built from TRBV7-2 and TRBJ2-1; D remains unclear. V lost 3 bases and J lost 3, with 9 bases in between. Germline CDR1 SGHTA, CDR2 FQGNSA. CDR3 length: 14 amino acids. CDR3 in DNA: TGTGCCAGCAGCTTGTCCAAGATCTACAATGAGCAGTTCTTC. It yields the protein CASSLSKIYNEQFF.

V is TRBV12-3 or TRBV12-4 and J is TRBJ2-2; 14 positions match TRBD2. This CDR3 has 17 amino acids. J was trimmed by 5 bases and V by 6 bases; bases with no gene match: 8. CDR3 DNA sequence: TGTGCCAGCAGCTTCGGACTAGCGGGAGGAGAGACCGGGGAGCTGTTTTTT. Its protein is CASSFGLAGGETGELFF.